These 8 T cell receptor beta chains came from one sample sequenced in a study of radiotherapy plus CTLA-4 blockade in lung cancer. Some clones are missing from TCRdb's copy, which holds only in-frame ones; the method was immunoSEQ multiplex PCR. The sample lists approximately 50,000 clones; approximately 86% were seen once. The sample in question was peripheral blood, obtained from a patient treated with radiotherapy plus ipilimumab. All receptors come from a human donor with non-small cell lung cancer that progressed on radiotherapy plus ipilimumab. Some clones in this sample may be carry-over from other donors' samples.

V and J are TRBV7-2 and TRBJ2-3; the D gene is possibly TRBD2 (5 bases). Germline V lookup: CDR1 SGHTA, CDR2 FQGNSA. V dropped 5 bases and J dropped 0 bases, with 18 bases sitting between them. This CDR3 has 17 residues. This chain's CDR3 is CASSGRIRGASTDTQYF. The DNA of the CDR3 is TGTGCCAGCAGCGGGCGAATTCGGGGTGCTAGCACAGATACGCAGTATTTT.

The J gene is TRBJ1-6, the V gene TRBV6-6, with 8 positions matching TRBD1. CDR1 and CDR2 from the germline V gene are MNHNY and SVGAGI (reference sequence). The CDR3 runs 13 residues. V lost 7 bases and J lost 6; bases outside the gene matches: 2. This CDR3 reads CASNDRGNSPLHF. In DNA form, the CDR3 reads TGTGCCAGCAACGACAGGGGTAATTCACCCCTCCACTTT.

The chain uses TRBV6-1 and TRBJ1-2; D call uncertain. Deletions cut 1 base from V and 3 bases from J, with 6 bases between. CDR3 length: 13 amino acids. Germline V lookup: CDR1 MNHNS, CDR2 SASEGT. CDR3: CASSEVVHYGYTF. As DNA, the CDR3 is TGTGCCAGCAGTGAAGTCGTCCACTATGGCTACACCTTC.

The chain carries TRBV6-6 and TRBJ2-2, with 12 bases lining up with TRBD2. The CDR3 has 15 amino acids. The ends lost 7 bases at V and 3 bases at J; junction bases unmatched: 3. Germline CDR1 MNHNY, CDR2 SVGAGI (reference sequence). In DNA form, the CDR3 reads TGTGCCAGCACCCTAGCGGGGGGGTACACCGGGGAGCTGTTTTTT. Its protein is CASTLAGGYTGELFF.

The V gene is TRBV10-2, the J gene TRBJ1-6; 10 bases line up with TRBD1. The CDR3 runs to 17 residues. Germline V lookup: CDR1 WSHSY, CDR2 SAAADI. V shed 0 bases, J shed 5 bases, and the junction held 4 bases outside the gene matches. CDR3 coding DNA: TGCGCCAGCAGTGAGTCAAATGGGACAGGGGATAATTCACCCCTCCACTTT. Translation: CASSESNGTGDNSPLHF.

This sequence joins TRBV5-4 and TRBJ2-7, with D possibly being TRBD2 (6 bases). Deletions cut 3 bases from V and 0 bases from J, with 10 bases between. Germline V CDR1 and CDR2: SGHNT, YYREEE (reference sequence). This CDR3 is 14 amino acids long. The CDR3 coding sequence is TGTGCCAGCAGCTGGACTACCCCCTCCTACGAGCAGTACTTC. Translation gives CASSWTTPSYEQYF.

The chain joins TRBV5-1 to TRBJ1-2; 8 bases are a match to TRBD1. CDR3 size: 15 residues. The germline V gene encodes CDR1 SGHRS and CDR2 YFSETQ. J gave up 5 bases and V 3 bases, and 9 bases lay outside the gene matches. The CDR3 protein is CASSSGTGYAYGYTF. The CDR3 nucleotides read TGCGCCAGCAGCTCCGGGACAGGTTATGCTTATGGCTACACCTTC.

J is TRBJ2-1 and V is TRBV9, with TRBD2 matching 9 bases. The CDR3 covers 15 residues. Germline trimming cut 1 base from V and 4 bases from J; bases unmatched to any gene: 3. The germline gives CDR1 SGDLS, CDR2 YYNGEE. CDR3 in amino acids: CASSVRAGGYNEQFF. The CDR3 DNA sequence: TGTGCCAGCAGCGTAAGGGCGGGGGGGTACAATGAGCAGTTCTTC.